One sample yielded the 9 T cell receptor beta chains listed below, sequenced in a study of blood T cell repertoires in COVID-19. Some clones are missing from TCRdb's copy, which holds only in-frame ones; the method was immunoSEQ multiplex PCR. The repertoire holds about 140,000 clones, with around four fifths as singletons. The sample comprised PBMCs or T cells enriched from blood (not recorded which). These receptors all stem from a woman in her thirties or forties who had recovered from COVID-19.

The chain recombines TRBV12-3 or TRBV12-4 with TRBJ1-5, with D unclear. The CDR3 extends over 12 amino acids. V lost 5 bases to trimming and J lost 8 bases, with 10 bases between them. The chain's CDR3 is CASSPWREPQHF. DNA for the CDR3: TGTGCCAGCAGTCCGTGGAGGGAGCCCCAGCATTTT.

The chain combines TRBV10-2 with TRBJ2-7; a weak D match, TRBD2 (6 bases). Trimming cost V 8 bases and J 2 bases, with 13 bases left between them. The CDR3 length is 13 residues. Germline lookup yields CDR1 WSHSY and CDR2 SAAADI. As DNA, the CDR3 is TGCGCCAGCTCGGGGGACCCCACCTACGAGCAGTACTTC. The encoded protein is CASSGDPTYEQYF.

The chain combines TRBV27 with TRBJ2-7, with 10 bases aligning to TRBD2. After removal of 8 bases from V and 1 base from J, the junction contained 5 bases not matched to a gene. There are 14 residues in the CDR3. Germline assignment: CDR1 MNHEY and CDR2 SMNVEV (reference sequence). DNA of the CDR3: TGTGCCAGCGCCGGACTAGCGGATTCCTACGAGCAGTACTTC. Translation gives CASAGLADSYEQYF.

The chain links TRBV30 to TRBJ2-2, with TRBD1 as a possible D gene (5 bases). The V end was cut by 3 bases, the J end by 5 bases, with 7 bases between. This CDR3 is built from 12 residues. Looked up from germline, CDR1 is GTSNPN and CDR2 is SVGIG (reference sequence). CDR3 bases: TGTGCCTGGAGACCAGGGACCGGGGAGCTGTTTTTT. Its protein product is CAWRPGTGELFF.

This clone has just one count. The chain combines TRBV18 with TRBJ1-5; D is ambiguous. Germline values: CDR1 KGHSH, CDR2 LQKENI. V lost 3 bases to trimming and J lost 5 bases, with 20 bases between them. The CDR3 totals 17 residues. The chain's CDR3 is CASSPLLWSPRDQPQHF. The DNA of the CDR3 is TGTGCCAGCTCACCGCTCCTCTGGTCTCCGAGGGATCAGCCCCAGCATTTT.

The chain recombines TRBV5-1 with TRBJ2-1; possible D gene TRBD2, 5 bases. V was pared by 0 bases and J by 10 bases, with 11 bases between. Looked up from germline, CDR1 is SGHRS and CDR2 is YFSETQ. This CDR3 is built from 13 residues. CDR3 in DNA: TGCGCCAGCAGCTTGGCTTCCCCGGGGGAGCAGTTCTTC. Translated, it gives CASSLASPGEQFF.

The rearrangement links TRBV4-1 to TRBJ1-1; the match to TRBD1 covers 10 bases. With 4 bases clipped from V and 1 base from J, the junction kept 15 bases outside the gene matches. CDR1 is MGHRA, CDR2 YSYEKL, per germline. The CDR3 sequence is 19 residues long. The CDR3 spells CASSPTPPGQGPRNTEAFF. CDR3 bases: TGCGCCAGCAGCCCGACACCACCGGGACAGGGGCCGAGGAACACTGAAGCTTTCTTT.

This chain joins TRBV11-3 and TRBJ2-2, with D perhaps matching TRBD1 (5 bases). Trimming pared 1 base from V and 0 bases from J, leaving 9 bases between. The CDR3 consists of 16 residues. Germline CDR1 is SGHNT and CDR2 is YENEEA. As DNA, the CDR3 is TGTGCCAGCAGCTTAGGGACACCCGCGAACACCGGGGAGCTGTTTTTT. It is translated as CASSLGTPANTGELFF.

The chain combines TRBV6-1 with TRBJ1-2; D uncertain. The germline V and J ends were trimmed by 0 bases and 0 bases, with 8 bases remaining between them. Germline V gene sequence: CDR1 MNHNS, CDR2 SASEGT. The CDR3 runs to 15 residues. CDR3 region: CASSEAFRSNYGYTF. The DNA of the CDR3 is TGTGCCAGCAGTGAAGCTTTCAGGTCTAACTATGGCTACACCTTC.